The rows below give T cell receptor beta chains drawn from one sample of a study of breast tumors, draining lymph nodes, adjacent tissues. TCRdb re-called the multiplex PCR reads with MiXCR, one entry per CDR3 protein. The repertoire holds approximately 300,000 distinct CDR3 sequences, with about 30% as singletons. Material: axillary lymph node tissue. The origin of the receptors is a female donor with breast cancer. Some clones in this sample may be carry-over from other donors' samples. Each CDR3 is given with its conserved first and last residue. Fields, in order: clone size, D gene, V gene, J gene, CDR3 protein, CDR3 DNA. A D gene is named only where the DNA matches it firmly. Rows may omit the clone size; those that give it use once, few, many or a size class.

many	TRBD2	TRBV19	TRBJ2-1	CASSIAEGGSYGNEQFF	TGTGCCAGTAGTATAGCGGAGGGCGGGAGCTATGGCAATGAGCAGTTCTTC
few	.	TRBV28	TRBJ1-5	CASSPPAAWGSNQPQHF	TGTGCCAGCAGTCCCCCGGCGGCATGGGGTAGCAATCAGCCCCAGCATTTT
many	.	TRBV9	TRBJ2-7	CASSAPYGSGGTSTEQYF	TGTGCCAGCAGCGCCCCCTATGGTAGTGGCGGGACTTCCACGGAGCAGTACTTC
few	.	TRBV9	TRBJ2-4	CASSPAGTLKNIQYF	TGTGCCAGCAGCCCCGCCGGGACTCTAAAAAACATTCAGTACTTC
.	.	TRBV28	TRBJ1-4	CASSLRDPGKLFF	TGTGCCAGCAGTTTGAGGGACCCGGGAAAACTGTTTTTT
many	.	TRBV7-2	TRBJ1-5	CASSLDGSNQPQHF	TGTGCCAGCAGCTTGGACGGTAGCAATCAGCCCCAGCATTTT
many	.	TRBV11-2	TRBJ1-6	CASSLGAGNSPLHF	TGTGCCAGCAGCTTAGGGGCAGGAAATTCACCCCTCCACTTT
.	TRBD1	TRBV2	TRBJ1-2	CASSESLGQGYTF	TGTGCCAGCAGTGAAAGTCTGGGACAGGGCTACACCTTC
.	.	TRBV28	TRBJ2-7	CASSSLPRVYEQYF	TGTGCCAGCAGTTCTCTCCCCAGGGTCTACGAGCAGTACTTC
many	.	TRBV30	TRBJ2-5	CAWSVSRSSETQYF	TGTGCCTGGAGTGTGAGTAGGTCTTCAGAGACCCAGTACTTC
many	.	TRBV19	TRBJ1-5	CASSIRTVPWPQHF	TGTGCCAGTAGTATCCGGACAGTCCCATGGCCCCAGCATTTT
many	.	TRBV5-1	TRBJ2-7	CASSLTNYEQYF	TGCGCCAGCAGCTTAACAAACTACGAGCAGTACTTC
.	TRBD1	TRBV7-7	TRBJ1-2	CASSGDREANYGYPF	TGTGCTAGCAGCGGGGACAGGGAGGCTAACTATGGCTACCCCTTC
many	TRBD1	TRBV20-1	TRBJ1-5	CSARAGTGVNQPQHF	TGCAGTGCTAGAGCCGGGACAGGGGTCAATCAGCCCCAGCATTTT
many	.	TRBV30	TRBJ1-6	CAWSGQPNSPLHF	TGTGCCTGGAGTGGACAGCCTAATTCACCCCTCCACTTT
many	.	TRBV7-7	TRBJ1-4	CASSLSQNEKLFF	TGTGCTAGCAGCTTATCGCAGAATGAAAAACTGTTTTTT
many	.	TRBV9	TRBJ2-2	CASSHPLAGRGGELFF	TGTGCCAGCAGCCATCCCTTGGCGGGTCGCGGCGGGGAGCTGTTTTTT
many	.	TRBV7-9	TRBJ2-3	CASRGGFRADTQYF	TGTGCCAGCAGGGGGGGTTTTAGGGCAGATACGCAGTATTTT
many	.	TRBV6-2/TRBV6-3	TRBJ2-3	CASSYSWDTQYF	TGTGCCAGCAGTTACTCCTGGGATACGCAGTATTTT
many	.	TRBV30	TRBJ2-2	CAWSVSRTGELFF	TGTGCCTGGAGTGTTTCTAGGACCGGGGAGCTGTTTTTT
many	TRBD1	TRBV30	TRBJ2-7	CAWKEMDREEQYF	TGTGCCTGGAAAGAAATGGACAGGGAGGAGCAGTACTTC
many	.	TRBV12-3/TRBV12-4	TRBJ2-7	CASSFVGGGLGEQYF	TGTGCCAGCAGTTTTGTTGGGGGCGGGCTCGGAGAGCAGTACTTC
few	TRBD2	TRBV3-1	TRBJ2-1	CASSPRGGRTDEQFF	TGTGCCAGCAGCCCCCGCGGGGGGAGGACGGATGAGCAGTTCTTC
many	.	TRBV20-1	TRBJ2-7	CSVRAPYEQYF	TGCAGTGTACGGGCACCCTACGAGCAGTACTTC
many	.	TRBV11-1	TRBJ2-7	CASSRGRSSYEQYF	TGTGCCAGCAGCCGGGGACGGAGCTCCTACGAGCAGTACTTC
many	.	TRBV15	TRBJ1-6	CATSRDRGGNSPLHF	TGTGCCACCAGCAGAGATCGGGGTGGTAATTCACCCCTCCACTTT
many	TRBD2	TRBV7-6	TRBJ2-1	CASSHFSGRAGNEQFF	TGTGCCAGCAGCCACTTTTCCGGGAGGGCGGGAAATGAGCAGTTCTTC
many	.	TRBV6-5	TRBJ2-1	CASTPGAAYFNEQFF	TGTGCCAGCACCCCCGGGGCAGCGTACTTCAATGAGCAGTTCTTC
.	.	TRBV28	TRBJ1-2	CASIPPGTWGGYTF	TGTGCCAGCATACCCCCCGGGACATGGGGTGGCTACACCTTC
.	TRBD2	TRBV12-5	TRBJ2-3	CASGWSGASTDTQYF	TGTGCTAGTGGTTGGAGCGGGGCTAGCACAGATACGCAGTATTTT
.	TRBD2	TRBV11-3	TRBJ2-4	CASSQIAGAGGSKNIQYF	TGTGCCAGCAGCCAAATAGCGGGAGCGGGGGGATCAAAAAACATTCAGTACTTC
.	TRBD1	TRBV5-1	TRBJ1-4	CASSLGTGGDEKLFF	TGCGCCAGCAGCTTGGGGACAGGGGGCGATGAAAAACTGTTTTTT
many	.	TRBV7-2	TRBJ1-5	CASSLRRGYQPQHF	TGTGCCAGCAGCCTGAGACGCGGGTATCAGCCCCAGCATTTT
many	.	TRBV12-3/TRBV12-4	TRBJ2-1	CASSLELDFYNEQFF	TGTGCCAGCAGTTTAGAACTAGATTTCTACAATGAGCAGTTCTTC
many	.	TRBV20-1	TRBJ1-4	CSASGQPEKLFF	TGCAGTGCAAGTGGACAGCCTGAAAAACTGTTTTTT
few	TRBD2	TRBV20-1	TRBJ2-4	CSASPAGGLIQYF	TGCAGTGCTTCCCCCGCGGGAGGGCTCATTCAGTACTTC
many	TRBD2	TRBV7-8	TRBJ2-2	CASSPPPLAGETGELFF	TGTGCCAGCAGCCCTCCTCCGCTAGCGGGAGAAACCGGGGAGCTGTTTTTT
.	.	TRBV12-3/TRBV12-4	TRBJ2-4	CASSTGGLENIQYF	TGTGCCAGCAGTACCGGGGGTCTCGAAAACATTCAGTACTTC
many	TRBD2	TRBV12-3/TRBV12-4	TRBJ2-5	CASSRLADQETQYF	TGTGCCAGCAGTCGGCTAGCGGACCAAGAGACCCAGTACTTC
many	.	TRBV24-1	TRBJ1-6	CATSANRNSPLHF	TGTGCCACCAGTGCGAACCGGAATTCACCCCTCCACTTT
many	TRBD1	TRBV7-9	TRBJ1-5	CASGGTDDYSNQPQHF	TGTGCCAGTGGAGGGACAGACGACTATAGCAATCAGCCCCAGCATTTT
many	.	TRBV29-1	TRBJ2-7	CSVGDTYEQYF	TGCAGCGTTGGGGACACCTACGAGCAGTACTTC
many	.	TRBV6-1	TRBJ2-3	CASDDRVSQYF	TGTGCCAGCGACGATAGGGTCTCGCAGTATTTT
many	TRBD1	TRBV7-2	TRBJ1-4	CASSPGDRGWEKLFF	TGTGCCAGCAGCCCCGGGGACAGGGGTTGGGAAAAACTGTTTTTT
.	.	TRBV5-1	TRBJ1-4	CASSLEGGGEKLFF	TGCGCCAGCAGCTTGGAGGGGGGTGGAGAAAAACTGTTTTTT
.	TRBD2	TRBV11-2	TRBJ2-3	CASSLAGGPNTQYF	TGTGCCAGCAGCTTAGCGGGAGGACCTAATACGCAGTATTTT
few	.	TRBV7-9	TRBJ1-1	CASSFFVGTEAFF	TGTGCCAGCAGCTTTTTTGTGGGGACTGAAGCTTTCTTT
.	.	TRBV29-1	TRBJ1-5	CSVRGGPGNQPQHF	TGCAGCGTCCGAGGAGGGCCTGGCAATCAGCCCCAGCATTTT